A single T cell receptor (beta chain) is shown here with its context. Clones were sequenced by immunoSEQ multiplex PCR, and TCRdb holds only the in-frame ones, with some missing. The table lists about 270,000 clones, about 83% of them singletons. Germline V gives CDR1 SGHRS, CDR2 YFSETQ. The CDR3 consists of 15 residues. The junction had 7 bases not matched to a gene; V was cut back by 4 bases and J by 1 base. The sample originates from a study of blood T cell repertoires in COVID-19. Across the whole study: The cDNA or gDNA used as material had been derived from T cells, B-cell-depleted T cells, or PBMCs.

Sequencing input: peripheral blood. This chain joins TRBV5-1 and TRBJ1-1; TRBD1 matches at 7 bases. The sequence was collected from a woman aged 80 or over with COVID-19, enrolled during active disease. CDR3 sequence: CASSPATGKNTEAFF. The CDR3 coding sequence is TGCGCCAGCAGCCCAGCGACAGGGAAGAACACTGAAGCTTTCTTT.